The subject of this entry is one T cell receptor (beta chain). Its specificity is not known. The entry originates in a study of cytomegalovirus exposure and HLA in healthy donors. Findings and caveats of the study: Overall, roughly 160 TCR beta chains were annotated as cytomegalovirus-associated. The authors confirmed in vitro that a few CMV-associated chains were specific for CMV antigens.

Method: immunoSEQ multiplex PCR; TCRdb's copy keeps in-frame clones and lacks some. In the table there are hundreds of thousands of clones, about 86% of which are singletons. The CDR3 extends over 13 amino acids. The junction had 10 bases not matched to a gene; V was cut back by 8 bases and J by 10 bases. Germline values: CDR1 SNHLY, CDR2 FYNNEI. This rearrangement joins TRBV2 to TRBJ1-4, with 7 bases matching TRBD1. The origin of this receptor is a man aged 18 to 30 in good health and CMV-seronegative. Sample: PBMCs. The CDR3 reads CASRDREGGKLFF. The CDR3 DNA is TGTGCCAGCCGAGACAGGGAAGGGGGAAAACTGTTTTTT.